These T cell receptor beta chains were read from a single sample in a study of OX40 agonist ivuxolimab in advanced cancers. Profiling relied on immunoSEQ multiplex PCR, and the TCRdb table lists in-frame clones only, not all of them. The table has over 95,000 clones, about 79% seen once. The material sequenced was CD4+ or CD8+ T cells sorted from blood, taken in a trial of the OX40 agonist ivuxolimab. The receptors here all came from an adult with an advanced solid tumor such as melanoma, head and neck, liver or kidney cancer. CDR3s include the opening cysteine and the closing phenylalanine or tryptophan. D genes are given only for firm matches. Clone size is not always given. Where it is, it says once, few, many or a class for expanded clones.

v_gene,d_gene,j_gene,abundance,CDR3aa,CDR3nt
TRBV7-9,-,TRBJ1-2,few,CASSAGGTRSNYGYTF,TGTGCCAGCAGCGCAGGAGGGACACGGAGTAACTATGGCTACACCTTC
TRBV4-2,-,TRBJ1-2,-,CASSQGQTVSPLGYTF,TGTGCCAGCAGCCAAGGTCAGACAGTCTCCCCGTTGGGCTACACCTTC
TRBV28,-,TRBJ2-4,-,CASSLMGKNIQYF,TGTGCCAGCAGTTTAATGGGCAAAAACATTCAGTACTTC
TRBV19,TRBD1,TRBJ1-1,-,CASSMGQGSPLAFF,TGTGCCAGTAGTATGGGACAGGGATCCCCCTTGGCTTTCTTT
TRBV5-1,TRBD1,TRBJ2-1,-,CASSTRPGTGPYNEQFF,TGCGCCAGCAGCACACGACCCGGGACAGGGCCCTACAATGAGCAGTTCTTC
TRBV19,-,TRBJ2-2,-,CASPDRNTGELFF,TGTGCCAGCCCAGACAGAAACACCGGGGAGCTGTTTTTT
TRBV18,-,TRBJ1-1,once,CASSPPSGVGLRAFF,TGTGCCAGCTCACCACCGTCCGGGGTAGGACTCCGAGCTTTCTTT
TRBV28,-,TRBJ2-5,-,CASSTTRFQETQYF,TGTGCCAGCAGCACGACACGGTTCCAAGAGACCCAGTACTTC
TRBV5-6,TRBD1,TRBJ1-2,-,CASSLGGRQGVYGYTF,TGTGCCAGCAGCTTGGGGGGAAGACAGGGAGTGTATGGCTACACCTTC
TRBV27,-,TRBJ1-2,-,CASGGGYGYTF,TGTGCCAGCGGTGGCGGCTATGGCTACACCTTC
TRBV7-2,-,TRBJ2-1,-,CASSLTATRSYNEQFF,TGTGCCAGCAGCTTAACGGCAACCCGCTCCTACAATGAGCAGTTCTTC
TRBV7-2,TRBD1,TRBJ2-5,-,CASSVDRGETQYF,TGTGCCAGCAGCGTGGACAGGGGGGAGACCCAGTACTTC
TRBV9,TRBD1,TRBJ1-1,-,CASSYSTGTTEAFF,TGTGCCAGCAGCTATTCGACAGGGACCACTGAAGCTTTCTTT
TRBV7-2,-,TRBJ2-7,once,CASSSRTYEQYF,TGTGCCAGCAGCTCACGAACCTACGAGCAGTACTTC
TRBV4-2,-,TRBJ1-1,few,CASSQDHGSEAFF,TGTGCCAGCAGCCAAGATCATGGATCTGAAGCTTTCTTT
TRBV7-1,TRBD1,TRBJ2-1,-,CASSLDRGRQFF,TGTGCCAGCAGCTTGGACAGGGGTCGGCAGTTCTTC
TRBV6-5,-,TRBJ2-7,-,CASSPPGVNEQYF,TGTGCCAGCAGTCCCCCCGGGGTTAACGAGCAGTACTTC
TRBV11-2,-,TRBJ1-4,-,CASSSNWVSEKLFF,TGTGCCAGCAGCTCTAATTGGGTTAGTGAAAAACTGTTTTTT
TRBV10-3,TRBD1,TRBJ1-4,-,CAISGAGGNEKLFF,TGTGCCATCAGTGGGGCAGGGGGGAATGAAAAACTGTTTTTT
TRBV6-1,TRBD1,TRBJ2-5,-,CASSVGPNRGLGGETQYF,TGTGCCAGCAGTGTAGGGCCGAACAGGGGGCTGGGTGGGGAGACCCAGTACTTC
TRBV7-8,TRBD1,TRBJ1-1,-,CASSGTGAITEAFF,TGTGCCAGCAGCGGGACAGGGGCGATCACTGAAGCTTTCTTT
TRBV13,TRBD1,TRBJ1-2,-,CASSQPDRVYGYTF,TGTGCCAGCAGCCAGCCCGACAGGGTCTACGGCTACACCTTC
TRBV28,-,TRBJ1-4,-,CASSLGRSNEKLFF,TGTGCCAGCAGTTTAGGCCGGAGTAATGAAAAACTGTTTTTT
TRBV9,TRBD1,TRBJ2-1,-,CASSVGQGARNEQFF,TGTGCCAGCAGCGTGGGACAGGGGGCCAGGAATGAGCAGTTCTTC
TRBV5-1,-,TRBJ2-7,-,CASSLEGGLIYEQYF,TGCGCCAGCAGCTTGGAGGGGGGACTCATATACGAGCAGTACTTC